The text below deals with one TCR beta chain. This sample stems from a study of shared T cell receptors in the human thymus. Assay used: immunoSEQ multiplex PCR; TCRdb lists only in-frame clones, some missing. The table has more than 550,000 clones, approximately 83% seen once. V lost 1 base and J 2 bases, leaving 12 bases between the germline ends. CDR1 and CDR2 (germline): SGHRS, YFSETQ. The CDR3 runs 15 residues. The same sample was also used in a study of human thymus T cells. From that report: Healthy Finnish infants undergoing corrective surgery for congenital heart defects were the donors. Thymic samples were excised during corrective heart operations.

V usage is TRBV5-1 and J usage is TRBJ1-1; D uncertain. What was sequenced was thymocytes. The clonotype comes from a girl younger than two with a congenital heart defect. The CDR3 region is CASSLTVQVNTEAFF. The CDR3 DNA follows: TGCGCCAGCAGCTTGACAGTCCAAGTCAACACTGAAGCTTTCTTT.